This paragraph reports one T cell receptor (beta chain). This CDR3 has 13 amino acids. In germline, CDR1 is MDHEN, CDR2 SYDVKM. The trim removed 3 bases at V and 10 bases at J, leaving 6 bases unmatched. The data originate from a study of OX40 agonist ivuxolimab in advanced cancers. Repertoires were generated with immunoSEQ multiplex PCR, while TCRdb's copy carries only in-frame clones and drops some. The table lists 60,000 to 70,000 clones, roughly 82% of them singletons. The sequenced sample was CD4+ or CD8+ T cells sorted from blood, obtained in a trial of the OX40 agonist ivuxolimab. This chain uses TRBV28 with TRBJ1-3; 7 bases line up with TRBD1. This sequence was found in an adult with an advanced solid tumor such as melanoma, head and neck, liver or kidney cancer. This CDR3 reads CASSFPGGSTIYF. CDR3 sequence (DNA): TGTGCCAGCAGTTTCCCAGGGGGAAGTACCATATATTTT.